This note documents a single T cell receptor beta chain sequence. This entry is derived from a study of OX40 agonist ivuxolimab in advanced cancers. Germline loops: CDR1 MNHEY, CDR2 SVGAGI. This CDR3 has 13 residues. The germline V and J ends were trimmed by 8 bases and 2 bases, with 9 bases remaining between them. The protocol was immunoSEQ multiplex PCR, while the TCRdb copy is restricted to in-frame clones and leaves out a portion. The profile shows approximately 49,000 clones, about 88% of them singletons. This specimen was CD4+ or CD8+ T cells sorted from blood, taken in a trial of the OX40 agonist ivuxolimab. The V and J genes are TRBV6-5 and TRBJ2-2, with D uncertain. This TCR was sampled from an adult with an advanced solid tumor such as melanoma, head and neck, liver or kidney cancer. Here the CDR3 reads CASRKPNTGELFF. The CDR3 DNA reads as TGTGCCAGCCGCAAACCTAACACCGGGGAGCTGTTTTTT.